One and the same sample provided the 21 T cell receptor beta chains below, sequenced in a study of blood T cell repertoires in COVID-19. Data came from immunoSEQ multiplex PCR; TCRdb stores just in-frame clones and leaves some out. The sample includes roughly 410,000 clones, approximately 88% of them seen just once. The sample taken for sequencing was peripheral blood. Source of these receptors: a man aged 35 to 55 with acute or convalescent COVID-19.

A single count supports this clone. V and J are TRBV27 and TRBJ1-3, with D possibly TRBD1 on 5 matching bases. The CDR3 is made up of 14 amino acids. Trimming took 2 bases from V and 2 from J, leaving 7 bases between them. Germline V gene data show CDR1 as MNHEY and CDR2 as SMNVEV (reference sequence). The CDR3 loop is CASSLTGAGNTIYF. CDR3 in DNA: TGTGCCAGCAGTTTAACGGGGGCTGGAAACACCATATATTTT.

This chain connects TRBV6-6 to TRBJ2-3; 9 bases agree with TRBD1. V lost 5 bases to trimming and J lost 2 bases; unmatched junction nucleotides: 8. The CDR3 consists of 16 residues. Germline V gene sequence: CDR1 MNHNY, CDR2 SVGAGI (reference sequence). The CDR3 bases are TGTGCCAGCAGTGCCACAGGGGGCTTTCTCACAGATACGCAGTATTTT. Protein sequence: CASSATGGFLTDTQYF.

The V and J genes are TRBV3-1 (or the pseudogene TRBV3-2) and TRBJ2-3; D unclear. Trimming took 0 bases from V and 10 from J, leaving 8 bases between them. CDR3 length: 12 residues. Germline CDR1 and CDR2: LGHDT and YNNKEL (reference sequence). The CDR3 nucleotides read TGTGCCAGCAGCCAAGATGGCCTGGCGCAGTATTTT. Amino acid sequence: CASSQDGLAQYF.

In nucleotides, the CDR3 is TGTGCCAGCAGTTTAAGCGGGACAGGGGGAGAAAAACTGTTTTTT. Protein: CASSLSGTGGEKLFF. The gene calls are TRBV27 and TRBJ1-4; TRBD1 matches 11 bases. The CDR3 sequence is 15 residues long. Per germline, CDR1 MNHEY and CDR2 SMNVEV (reference sequence). Unmatched junction bases numbered 4, after V lost 2 bases and J lost 8 bases.

The rearrangement links TRBV7-9 to TRBJ1-2; 7 positions agree with TRBD1. Per the germline V gene, CDR1 is SEHNR and CDR2 is FQNEAQ (reference sequence). V lost 4 bases, J lost 1 base, and 6 bases stayed unmatched. The CDR3 contains 15 residues. The CDR3: CASSSSTGFNYGYTF. The CDR3 DNA follows: TGTGCCAGCAGCTCGTCGACAGGGTTTAACTATGGCTACACCTTC.

The chain joins TRBV2 to TRBJ2-7, with D unresolved. Germline loops: CDR1 SNHLY, CDR2 FYNNEI. This CDR3 is 13 amino acids long. With 2 bases removed from V and 7 bases from J, the gap between germline ends came to 12 bases. Written as DNA, the CDR3 is TGTGCCAGCAGTGAATCCCCCCTAGGTGAGCAGTACTTC. Translated, it gives CASSESPLGEQYF.

The V and J genes are TRBV5-1 and TRBJ1-2; 7 nucleotides line up with TRBD1. J gave up 8 bases and V 4 bases, and 11 bases lay outside the gene matches. The length of the CDR3 is 14 residues. CDR1 is SGHRS, CDR2 YFSETQ, per germline. The CDR3 sequence is CASSPGSGGRGYTF. The CDR3 nucleotides are TGCGCCAGCAGCCCCGGATCAGGGGGTAGGGGCTACACCTTC.

The chain is built from TRBV28 and TRBJ1-4, with D perhaps TRBD1 (5 bases). The CDR3 is 13 amino acids. The germline gives CDR1 MDHEN, CDR2 SYDVKM. V was shortened by 8 bases and J by 5 bases, with 12 bases between the two germline ends. As DNA, the CDR3 is TGTGCCAGCTTAGACAGACCCAATGAAAAACTGTTTTTT. Its translation is CASLDRPNEKLFF.

The V gene is TRBV18, the J gene TRBJ1-6; D uncertain. The V gene's germline CDR1 is KGHSH and CDR2 LQKENI. The CDR3 totals 14 residues. Trimming removed 5 bases from V and 8 bases from J, with 13 bases in between. CDR3 region: CASSTSGEYSPLHF. Written as DNA, the CDR3 is TGTGCCAGCTCAACGTCGGGAGAGTATTCACCCCTCCACTTT.

The V call is TRBV7-6, the J call TRBJ2-1; D may be TRBD1 (5 bases). Trimming removed 0 bases from V and 5 bases from J, with 20 bases in between. The CDR3 extends over 18 amino acids. Germline loops: CDR1 SGHVS, CDR2 FNYEAQ. The CDR3 nucleotides read TGTGCCAGCAGCTTAGCGTCCGAAAGACAGTATGTAAACAATGAGCAGTTCTTC. This translates into CASSLASERQYVNNEQFF.

The V and J genes are TRBV18 and TRBJ1-4, with TRBD1 matching over 9 bases. The CDR3 is 16 residues long. V shed 3 bases, J shed 4 bases, and the junction held 6 bases outside the gene matches. Germline lookup yields CDR1 KGHSH and CDR2 LQKENI. The DNA for the CDR3 is TGTGCCAGCTCACCTATACAGGGGGCCTTTAATGAAAAACTGTTTTTT. Amino acids: CASSPIQGAFNEKLFF.

The chain carries TRBV11-2 and TRBJ1-2; a weak D match, TRBD1 (6 bases). The CDR3 has 15 residues. Germline CDR1 reads SGHAT; CDR2 reads FQNNGV. The V end lost 2 bases, the J end lost 4 bases, and 14 bases lay between the germline ends. As DNA, the CDR3 is TGTGCCAGCAGCTTAAACAGGGCCGTAGGCTATGGCTACACCTTC. Protein: CASSLNRAVGYGYTF.

This clone was recorded once. The chain has TRBV28 and TRBJ2-2; TRBD2 aligns across 9 bases. The V and J ends lost 3 bases and 5 bases, in that order; junction bases with no gene match: 7. Germline V lookup: CDR1 MDHEN, CDR2 SYDVKM. The CDR3 contains 16 residues. CDR3 residues: CASSFGGGAKTGELFF. Here the CDR3 DNA reads TGTGCCAGCAGTTTTGGCGGGGGGGCCAAGACCGGGGAGCTGTTTTTT.

This chain uses TRBV18 with TRBJ1-3; D possibly corresponds to TRBD1 (5 bases). Germline V gene data show CDR1 as KGHSH and CDR2 as LQKENI. The CDR3 spans 17 residues. V was pared by 3 bases and J by 2 bases, with 17 bases between. The DNA for the CDR3 is TGTGCCAGCTCACCTCCCGTCGGCAGGGAAGCTGGAAACACCATATATTTT. Protein product: CASSPPVGREAGNTIYF.

The chain links TRBV6-5 to TRBJ2-7, with 8 bases that match TRBD2. The germline gives CDR1 MNHEY, CDR2 SVGAGI. V shed 8 bases, J shed 6 bases, and the junction held 9 bases outside the gene matches. The CDR3 has 13 residues. CDR3 in DNA: TGTGCCAGCTCAGTAGCGGGATTATCCGAGCAGTACTTC. It codes for CASSVAGLSEQYF.

The chain employs TRBV11-3 and TRBJ2-6; D is undetermined. This CDR3 has 14 amino acids. Trimming pared 1 base from V and 4 bases from J, leaving 5 bases between. The germline CDR1 and CDR2 sequences are SGHNT and YENEEA. CDR3 DNA: TGTGCCAGCAGCTTAGGGAGCGGGGCCAACGTCCTGACTTTC. This gives the protein CASSLGSGANVLTF.

V is TRBV6-5 and J is TRBJ2-7, with TRBD1 as a possible D gene (6 bases). Germline assignment: CDR1 MNHEY and CDR2 SVGAGI. The CDR3 extends over 14 amino acids. The germline V and J ends were trimmed by 5 bases and 2 bases, with 13 bases remaining between them. The CDR3 sequence: CASSPRQGTYEQYF. In nucleotides, the CDR3 is TGTGCCAGCAGTCCCCGGCAGGGGACCTACGAGCAGTACTTC.

This chain connects TRBV28 to TRBJ2-1; D may be TRBD1 (6 bases). Per germline, CDR1 MDHEN and CDR2 SYDVKM. The CDR3 sequence is 14 residues long. V was clipped by 4 bases and J by 7 bases, with 14 bases between them. CDR3 in amino acids: CASSWEGQGNEQFF. CDR3 bases: TGTGCCAGCAGTTGGGAAGGGCAGGGGAATGAGCAGTTCTTC.

As DNA, the CDR3 is TGCGCCAGCAGTGAGTCAGCGAATCAGCCCCAGCATTTT. Its translation is CASSESANQPQHF. This chain joins TRBV10-2 and TRBJ1-5; unclear D gene. The CDR3 loop spans 13 amino acids. Trimming shortened V by 0 bases and J by 4 bases, and 4 bases separated the two germline ends. Germline assignment: CDR1 WSHSY and CDR2 SAAADI.

The chain couples TRBV29-1 to TRBJ2-7; 9 bases are a match to TRBD1. J lost 0 bases, V lost 4 bases, and 4 bases had no gene match. CDR1 and CDR2 from the germline V gene are SQVTM and ANQGSEA. The CDR3 extends over 14 amino acids. This CDR3 reads CSVGQGGASYEQYF. The CDR3 DNA follows: TGCAGCGTTGGACAGGGGGGGGCCTCCTACGAGCAGTACTTC.

J is TRBJ1-4 and V is TRBV5-6, with unresolved D. The V end was cut by 2 bases, the J end by 7 bases, with 12 bases between. The CDR3 is made up of 14 amino acids. Looked up from germline, CDR1 is SGHDT and CDR2 is YYEEEE. CDR3 sequence (DNA): TGTGCCAGCAGCTTATTACGGGTTACTGAAAAACTGTTTTTT. Amino acids: CASSLLRVTEKLFF.